This T cell receptor (beta chain) was recovered during a study of cytomegalovirus exposure and HLA in healthy donors. Germline loops: CDR1 SGHKS, CDR2 YYEKEE (reference sequence). V lost 0 bases to trimming and J lost 2 bases, with 6 bases between them. This CDR3 contains 13 residues. Study-wide points: In a later analysis, a missense DCLRE1C variant was linked to TCR beta V- and J-gene trimming. In a later analysis, HLA-associated beta chains showed higher expansion and lower generation probabilities than comparable chains. TCR beta sequences reportedly predicted the HLA-A and HLA-B alleles of most subjects accurately.

As concerns this clone: Its antigen is unidentified. The same CDR3 also results from other DNA sequences found in this sample.

The primer mix had 60 Vbeta and 13 Jbeta primers. Here immunoSEQ multiplex PCR was the method, and the copy in TCRdb shows in-frame clones only, minus some. The sample includes some 140,000 clones, roughly four fifths seen only once; the top ten take around 9.1%. The sequenced sample was PBMCs. The V call is TRBV5-5, the J call TRBJ2-7; D unclear. The sequence derives from a woman in her forties or fifties in good health and CMV-seropositive. The CDR3 coding sequence is TGTGCCAGCAGCTTGGGCGGCCCCTACGAGCAGTACTTC. This translates into CASSLGGPYEQYF.